This TCR beta chain was documented in a study of blood T cell repertoires in COVID-19. Study information: PBMCs, B-cell-depleted T cells, or T cells provided the cDNA or gDNA that made up the material.

Original methodology: Amplification with reference gene primers provided the estimates of nucleated cell counts. Profiling relied on immunoSEQ multiplex PCR, and the TCRdb table lists in-frame clones only, not all of them. The V and J calls and clone size come from that table; D and trimming were worked out from the DNA. The repertoire holds 150,000 to 200,000 clones, with roughly 88% as singletons. The CDR3 is 15 residues long. With 0 bases removed from V and 6 bases from J, the gap between germline ends came to 12 bases. Germline V gene data show CDR1 as MNHEY and CDR2 as SVGEGT. The material sequenced was peripheral blood. The J gene is TRBJ2-1, the V gene TRBV6-2 or TRBV6-3; D is perhaps TRBD2 (5 bases). This TCR derives from a man aged 80 or over with COVID-19, enrolled during active disease. CDR3 residues: CASSYSSGVVNEQFF. Here the CDR3 DNA reads TGTGCCAGCAGTTACTCTTCCGGGGTTGTCAATGAGCAGTTCTTC.